The T cell receptor (beta chain) described here comes from a study of blood T cell repertoires in COVID-19. Whole-study context: Sites in the United States, Italy and Spain provided acute and convalescent COVID-19 samples. PBMCs, B-cell-depleted T cells, or T cells were the source of the cDNA or gDNA that made up the material.

Germline trimming cut 8 bases from V and 0 bases from J; bases unmatched to any gene: 6. This CDR3 spans 15 amino acids. Germline V gene data show CDR1 as MNHEY and CDR2 as SVGAGI. Under the authors' procedure: Amplification with reference gene primers provided the estimates of nucleated cell counts. Clones were read by immunoSEQ multiplex PCR, and TCRdb kept only the in-frame ones, dropping some. That table gives V, J and clone size, and the DNA gave D and trimming. Of approximately 250,000 clones listed, just under 85% are singletons. This TCR was sampled from a man aged 45 to 65 with acute or convalescent COVID-19. The sequencing input was peripheral blood. This chain links TRBV6-5 with TRBJ2-2; 7 nucleotides match TRBD1. CDR3 region: CASLNRGANTGELFF. The CDR3 nucleotides read TGTGCCAGCCTGAACAGGGGAGCGAACACCGGGGAGCTGTTTTTT.